This record looks at one T cell receptor beta chain sequence and its context. Its specificity is unknown. This CDR3 region has 16 residues. V was clipped by 1 base and J by 0 bases, with 10 bases between them. Germline V gives CDR1 KGHSH, CDR2 LQKENI. This entry is derived from a study of T-cell memory formation after mild COVID-19. Study context: Among the donors, TCR clusters were largely specific to each donor.

5'RACE, which relied on constant-segment primers, yielded TCR alpha and TCR beta cDNA libraries carrying sample barcodes and UMIs. Each CDR3 protein is one row after TCRdb ran MiXCR on the 5' RACE reads. Of around 400,000 distinct CDR3 sequences in the sample, 20% to 30% were seen once. Notes on the study in general: The CD4+ clones that contracted clustered mainly within CM and EM, and the CD8+ clones concentrated in EMRA. Several responding clones turned up in pre-infection memory, indicating that cross-reactive memory may have taken part.

This sequence joins TRBV18 and TRBJ2-1; D gene ambiguous. The TCR originated in an adult woman who had mild COVID-19 (a few samples of this study predate the infection). Cell type and time point are not known. The sample taken for sequencing was PBMCs or a T cell subset sorted from them (not recorded which). The CDR3 loop is CASSPLISSSYNEQFF. The CDR3 DNA follows: TGTGCCAGCTCACCACTGATATCTAGCTCCTACAATGAGCAGTTCTTC.